This T cell receptor beta chain emerged from a study of beta chain features in type 1 diabetes. Whole-study findings and limits: Patients and controls would share equally any PCR tilt toward shorter templates. Patients' naive, central memory and Treg TCRB repertoires seemed closer to one another than those of healthy donors. cDNA sequencing could over-represent cells with high TCR expression. Shortening of TCRB CDR3s, moderate but significant, appeared in all four CD4+ subsets of Type 1 diabetes patients.

The whole isolated RNA underwent reverse transcription, so sequencing captured expressed TCRB transcripts. Data came from immunoSEQ multiplex PCR; TCRdb stores just in-frame clones and leaves some out. The data contain approximately 130,000 clones, around a sixth of them singletons. Sorting based on CD45RO/CCR7/CD25/CD127/CD95/CD27 separated CD4+ naive, central memory, regulatory and stem cell-like memory cells. This clone was seen more than once but under ten times. Its antigen is unknown. CDR1 is SGHTA and CDR2 is FQGNSA in the germline V gene. CDR3 size: 13 residues. Deletions cut 3 bases from V and 2 bases from J, with 8 bases between.

This clonotype originated in a man between 18 and 35 years old with type 1 diabetes. Sequencing input: central memory CD4+ T cells from blood. The rearrangement uses TRBV7-2 and TRBJ2-7; D gene ambiguous. The CDR3 nucleotides are TGTGCCAGCAGCTTCGACGGAACCTACGAGCAGTACTTC. Its protein is CASSFDGTYEQYF.